What follows are 22 T cell receptor beta chains derived from one specimen sequenced in a study of T cell clonotyping in hematopoietic cell transplantation. The time point was: recipient sample about 28 days before transplant, after cytoreduction. Sequencing was performed with immunoSEQ multiplex PCR; in TCRdb, only in-frame clones are kept and a portion is missing. In the table there are 65,000 to 80,000 clones, almost 97% of which are singletons. The sequencing here drew on peripheral blood mononuclear cells, taken before stem cell transplant. These receptors were collected from a woman aged 45-65 years with acute myeloid leukemia. Some clones in this sample may be carry-over from other donors' samples.

The rearrangement links TRBV11-3 to TRBJ2-5; TRBD2 might be the D (5 bases). Germline CDR1 is SGHNT and CDR2 is YENEEA. V lost 5 bases to trimming and J lost 3 bases, with 16 bases between them. The length of the CDR3 is 15 residues. The DNA of the CDR3 is TGTGCCAGCAGCCCCAGAGGTTCGGGGAAAGAGACCCAGTACTTC. It encodes CASSPRGSGKETQYF.

The CDR3 loop reads CASSSWTGDYYSNQPQHF. In DNA form, the CDR3 reads TGTGCCAGTAGTTCATGGACAGGCGACTATTATAGCAATCAGCCCCAGCATTTT. This rearrangement joins TRBV19 to TRBJ1-5, with TRBD1 identical over 7 bases. Per the germline V gene, CDR1 is LNHDA and CDR2 is SQIVND (reference sequence). This CDR3 comprises 18 residues. V was pared by 5 bases and J by 0 bases, with 13 bases of the junction left unmatched.

The chain recombines TRBV30 with TRBJ1-1; the D is unclear. The V end lost 3 bases, the J end lost 4 bases, and 15 bases lay between the germline ends. The germline CDR1 and CDR2 sequences are GTSNPN and SVGIG (reference sequence). This CDR3 spans 14 amino acids. The CDR3 region is CAWSKDPAGTEAFF. The CDR3 coding sequence is TGTGCCTGGAGCAAAGATCCCGCGGGCACTGAAGCTTTCTTT.

The chain joins TRBV30 to TRBJ1-4; 8 nucleotides agree with TRBD1. Germline V gives CDR1 GTSNPN, CDR2 SVGIG (reference sequence). V lost 0 bases, J lost 8 bases, and 5 bases stayed unmatched. This CDR3 has 14 residues. The CDR3 DNA is TGTGCCTGGAGTGTTGGGGCAGGGGGCGAAAAACTGTTTTTT. It is translated as CAWSVGAGGEKLFF. The full variable domain, completed using reference TRBV30 and TRBJ1-4, is SQTIHQWPATLVQPVGSPLSLECTVEGTSNPNLYWYRQAAGRGLQLLFYSVGIGQISSEVPQNLSASRPQDRQFILSSKKLLLSDSGFYLCAWSVGAGGEKLFFGSGTQLSVL.

The chain uses TRBV7-2 and TRBJ1-2; D might be TRBD1 (6 bases). V was cut by 5 bases and J by 7 bases, with 20 bases left in between. This CDR3 is built from 15 residues. Germline V lookup: CDR1 SGHTA, CDR2 FQGNSA. CDR3: CASSLTTGLRGGYTF. The CDR3 DNA is TGTGCCAGCAGCCTCACCACGGGGCTCAGGGGTGGCTACACCTTC.

V and J are TRBV6-1 and TRBJ2-5; D possibly uses TRBD1 or TRBD2 (6 bases each). Germline assignment: CDR1 MNHNS and CDR2 SASEGT. This CDR3 spans 15 amino acids. Trimming removed 1 base from V and 2 bases from J, with 11 bases in between. The CDR3 nucleotides are TGTGCCAGCAGTGAAGTATGGGGGGCACAAGAGACCCAGTACTTC. Translating it yields CASSEVWGAQETQYF.

The chain couples TRBV30 to TRBJ1-5; no reliable D call. The CDR3 loop spans 14 amino acids. V shed 5 bases and J shed 0 bases, with 11 bases lying between them. Per the germline V gene, CDR1 is GTSNPN and CDR2 is SVGIG (reference sequence). Written as DNA, the CDR3 is TGTGCCTGGGGTAGAGGATATAGCAATCAGCCCCAGCATTTT. Its protein is CAWGRGYSNQPQHF. Full variable domain (missing parts from reference TRBV30 and TRBJ1-5): SQTIHQWPATLVQPVGSPLSLECTVEGTSNPNLYWYRQAAGRGLQLLFYSVGIGQISSEVPQNLSASRPQDRQFILSSKKLLLSDSGFYLCAWGRGYSNQPQHFGDGTRLSIL.

Only one count was recorded for this clone. The gene calls are TRBV4-2 and TRBJ1-2; TRBD1 aligns across 7 bases. V shed 2 bases, J shed 8 bases, and the junction held 11 bases outside the gene matches. The CDR3 length is 15 residues. CDR1 is LGHNA and CDR2 is YNFKEQ in the germline V gene. The CDR3 loop is CASSQQKTDRRGYTF. CDR3 bases: TGTGCCAGCAGCCAACAAAAGACGGACAGGCGCGGCTACACCTTC.

The genes are TRBV7-8 and TRBJ1-5; possible D gene TRBD1, 6 bases. The ends were cut back, 3 bases at V and 3 bases at J, with 12 bases in the middle. The germline gives CDR1 SGHVS, CDR2 FQNEAQ. There are 15 residues in the CDR3. The CDR3 DNA reads as TGTGCCAGCAGCTTCGGGACACAGCCCAATCAGCCCCAGCATTTT. Its translation: CASSFGTQPNQPQHF.

The J gene is TRBJ1-6, the V gene TRBV5-1; D may be TRBD1 (6 bases). V was pared by 4 bases and J by 7 bases, with 18 bases between. This CDR3 has 16 amino acids. In germline, CDR1 is SGHRS, CDR2 YFSETQ. The CDR3 spells CASSPGQRGANSPLHF. As DNA, the CDR3 is TGCGCCAGCAGCCCCGGACAGCGGGGTGCGAATTCACCCCTCCACTTT.

The chain combines TRBV6-5 with TRBJ2-3; D might be TRBD2 (5 bases). CDR1 is MNHEY and CDR2 is SVGAGI in the germline V gene. This CDR3 is built from 14 residues. V gave up 8 bases and J gave up 6 bases, with 18 bases separating them. The CDR3 region is CASESGRRSDTQYF. CDR3 DNA: TGTGCCAGCGAAAGTGGGAGAAGATCCGATACGCAGTATTTT.

J is TRBJ2-7 and V is TRBV7-9, with a tentative D call TRBD1 (6 bases). The ends were cut back, 4 bases at V and 3 bases at J, with 13 bases in the middle. Germline CDR1 reads SEHNR; CDR2 reads FQNEAQ (reference sequence). This CDR3 contains 14 residues. The CDR3 bases are TGTGCCAGCAGCTCCCGGGACACTAGCTACGAGCAGTACTTC. Protein: CASSSRDTSYEQYF.

This clone has just one count. The genes are TRBV20-1 and TRBJ2-1; D unresolved. This CDR3 is 10 amino acids long. Germline values: CDR1 DFQATT, CDR2 SNEGSKA (reference sequence). The V and J ends lost 1 base and 8 bases respectively, with 3 bases between them. The CDR3, as DNA: TGCAGTGCTAGAGGTTATGAGCAGTTCTTC. Residues: CSARGYEQFF.

This clone was seen a single time. For the CDR3, the DNA is TGTGCCAGCAGTGTAGGGGTAGGGACTGAAGCTTTCTTT. The encoded protein is CASSVGVGTEAFF. The V call is TRBV6-4, the J call TRBJ1-1, with D maybe TRBD1 (5 bases). This CDR3 spans 13 amino acids. The V end lost 4 bases, the J end lost 5 bases, and 11 bases lay between the germline ends. Germline loops: CDR1 MRHNA, CDR2 SNTAGT.

This chain joins TRBV19 and TRBJ2-3; TRBD2 agrees at 15 bases. The V and J ends lost 7 bases and 4 bases, in that order; junction bases with no gene match: 3. CDR1 and CDR2 (germline): LNHDA, SQIVND (reference sequence). CDR3 length: 15 amino acids. The CDR3 nucleotides are TGTGCCAGTACCGGGACTAGCGGGAGGTCAGATACGCAGTATTTT. Translated: CASTGTSGRSDTQYF.

The rearrangement links TRBV5-1 to TRBJ2-3; D possibly uses TRBD1 or TRBD2 (5 bases each). The CDR3 consists of 15 residues. Germline CDR1 SGHRS, CDR2 YFSETQ. Trimming stripped 0 bases from V and 5 bases from J, with 13 bases between. The CDR3: CASSLAGTSVDTQYF. The CDR3 region has the DNA TGCGCCAGCAGCTTGGCTGGGACGTCTGTAGATACGCAGTATTTT.

DNA of the CDR3: TGTGCCATCAGGGTACTAGCGGGGAAAAGCACAGATACGCAGTATTTT. This translates into CAIRVLAGKSTDTQYF. This chain connects TRBV10-3 to TRBJ2-3; 10 bases match TRBD2. The CDR3 loop spans 16 amino acids. Trimming cost V 6 bases and J 0 bases; bases outside gene matches: 6. Germline-derived CDR1 and CDR2 are ENHRY and SYGVKD.

The rearrangement links TRBV7-2 to TRBJ2-7; 7 bases agree with TRBD1. Trimming cost V 5 bases and J 6 bases; bases outside gene matches: 13. Germline CDR1 SGHTA, CDR2 FQGNSA. The CDR3 runs to 15 residues. This chain's CDR3 is CASSPNIAAGGEQYF. In DNA form, the CDR3 reads TGTGCCAGCAGCCCGAATATCGCGGCAGGGGGCGAGCAGTACTTC. Looking up the rest from reference TRBV7-2 and TRBJ2-7 gives the full variable domain: GAGVSQSPSNKVTEKGKDVELRCDPISGHTALYWYRQSLGQGLEFLIYFQGNSAPDKSGLPSDRFSAERTGGSVSTLTIQRTQQEDSAVYLCASSPNIAAGGEQYFGPGTRLTVT.

CDR3 in amino acids: CSADQGGYTF. Here the CDR3 DNA reads TGCAGTGCAGACCAGGGTGGCTACACCTTC. This chain uses TRBV20-1 with TRBJ1-2, with D possibly TRBD1 on 5 matching bases. Deletions cut 6 bases from V and 7 bases from J, with 9 bases between. This CDR3 comprises 10 residues. CDR1 is DFQATT and CDR2 is SNEGSKA in the germline V gene (reference sequence).

The chain carries TRBV10-3 and TRBJ1-4; no definite D call. Trimming stripped 6 bases from V and 0 bases from J, with 8 bases between. Germline CDR1 reads ENHRY; CDR2 reads SYGVKD. The CDR3 has 14 amino acids. CDR3 residues: CAIREGTTNEKLFF. The CDR3 coding sequence is TGTGCCATCAGGGAGGGAACAACTAATGAAAAACTGTTTTTT.

The chain couples TRBV7-6 to TRBJ1-6, with 11 positions matching TRBD1. Germline CDR1 SGHVS, CDR2 FNYEAQ. CDR3 length equals 16 residues. Losses at the gene ends were 4 bases for V and 7 bases for J; bases not matched to a gene: 6. The CDR3 DNA is TGTGCCAGCAGCTCAACCGGGACAGGGGGGAATTCACCCCTCCACTTT. Translated: CASSSTGTGGNSPLHF.

The V gene is TRBV6-1, the J gene TRBJ2-7, with 7 bases that match TRBD1. Per the germline V gene, CDR1 is MNHNS and CDR2 is SASEGT. The CDR3 totals 14 residues. V lost 5 bases, J lost 6 bases, and 10 bases stayed unmatched. Here the CDR3 reads CASSSTGIGREQYF. The CDR3 coding sequence is TGTGCCAGCAGTTCGACAGGGATTGGTCGCGAGCAGTACTTC.